The sequence of this TCR beta chain was determined in a study of early T cells in non-severe SARS-CoV-2 infection (dated by TCRdb to the early 2020s). Looking at the study overall: Because TCR sequencing was done on bulk RNA from unsorted whole blood, the alpha and beta chains could not be paired. Paper-wide results and their limitations: VDJdb matching was skewed toward anti-spike CD8 responses and likely underestimated virus-specific expansions, missing private and CD4 specificities.

A note on this clonotype: Its specific antigen is unknown. No clone much larger than this one lies a single base away; base qualities are absent.

The V end loses 2 bases and the J end loses 4 bases, and a stretch of 8 bases separates them. Including the terminal cysteine and phenylalanine, the CDR3 comprises 13 residues. Only CDR3 DNA remains: 39 bases, in frame from the first base. Library creation used 5' RACE. The instrument given in TCRdb is NextSeq 500. The TCR library protocol attached unique molecular identifiers to individual cDNA molecules to correct for sequencing error and PCR bias. Sequencing covered both TCR alpha and beta chains, and within each sample the abundances of alpha and beta sequences were tightly co-correlated. Processing in the source paper ran as follows. Decombinator V4 was used to perform V gene, J gene and CDR3 annotation of TCR sequences. Expanded TCRs were defined as changing significantly between any two time points under a Poisson model with p below 0.0001. Abundances of TCRs were expressed as counts per million after normalisation to the total number of TCRs sequenced in each sample. TRAV1-2 paired with TRAJ12, TRAJ20 or TRAJ33 defined MAIT TCRs, while TRAV10 paired with TRAJ18 defined iNKT TCRs. VDJdb, accessed 1 November 2021, was searched for CMV, EBV and SARS-CoV-2 annotated TCRs, excluding TCRs annotated for multiple antigens. The public reads were reprocessed in TCRdb via fastp at Q25 and MiXCR, keeping in-frame beta chains. Every CDR3 protein is listed once, alongside the most common genes and DNA of its rows. Clone size and V and J calls follow TCRdb, not the original study. Here the sample has tens of thousands of distinct CDR3 sequences; about 12% occur a single time. Together, the top ten hold around a tenth of the sample.

This was a case-control study nested in a cohort of healthcare workers in London, UK, who had nasopharyngeal swab PCR tests and blood samples taken every week. Between 23 and 31 March 2020, the week of the UK lockdown, healthcare workers were enrolled and then followed up weekly for as long as 16 weeks. The V gene is TRBV12-3 or TRBV12-4 and the J gene is TRBJ1-1, with the D gene uncertain. The sequenced sample was whole blood, obtained at baseline. The sequence was collected from an adult who was a healthcare worker with PCR-confirmed SARS-CoV-2 infection or an uninfected control (not recorded which). The sequenced DNA: TGTGCCAGCAGTTTATACCTTGGCACTGAAGCTTTCTTT. Its protein is CASSLYLGTEAFF.